The clone carrying this T cell receptor (beta chain) was observed a few times. The target antigen is unknown. Unique molecular identifiers were attached to individual cDNA molecules. In TCRdb, the 5' RACE reads were re-called with MiXCR into one record per CDR3 protein. The sample carries 40,000 to 55,000 distinct CDR3 sequences, around 7.7% recorded once. The CDR3 has 14 amino acids. Germline trimming cut 6 bases from V and 3 bases from J; bases unmatched to any gene: 6. Germline assignment: CDR1 SNHLY and CDR2 FYNNEI. This entry is derived from a study of early T cells in non-severe SARS-CoV-2 infection. Study information: Bulk RNA from unsorted whole blood was sequenced; chains were unpaired. Overall study findings and caveats: There was a bias toward anti-spike CD8 responses in VDJdb matching, which missed private and CD4 specificities.

The specimen was whole blood. The source of this sequence is an adult who was a healthcare worker with PCR-confirmed SARS-CoV-2 infection or an uninfected control (not recorded which). V is TRBV2 and J is TRBJ2-7; 9 bases agree with TRBD1. The CDR3 nucleotides read TGTGCCAGCAGCCAGCCGGGACAGGGCTACGAGCAGTACTTC. Its translation is CASSQPGQGYEQYF.